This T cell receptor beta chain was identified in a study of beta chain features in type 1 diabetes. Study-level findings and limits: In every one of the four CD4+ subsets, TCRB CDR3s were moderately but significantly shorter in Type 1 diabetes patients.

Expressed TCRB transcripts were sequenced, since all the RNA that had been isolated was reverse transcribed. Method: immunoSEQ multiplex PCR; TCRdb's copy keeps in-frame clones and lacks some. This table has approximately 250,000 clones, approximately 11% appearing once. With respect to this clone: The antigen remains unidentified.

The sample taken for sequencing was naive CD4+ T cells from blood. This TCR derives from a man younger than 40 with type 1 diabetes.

DNA of the CDR3: TGTGCCTGGAGAGTACCAGGATCCGGGCAGTACTTC. Protein sequence: CAWRVPGSGQYF. The chain recombines TRBV30 with TRBJ2-7; D is undetermined. Germline V gene sequence: CDR1 GTSNPN, CDR2 SVGIG (reference sequence). V was shortened by 3 bases and J by 9 bases, with 15 bases between the two germline ends. The CDR3 runs to 12 residues.